These 8 T cell receptor beta chains share one sample of origin, sequenced in a study of cytomegalovirus exposure and HLA in healthy donors (dated by TCRdb to the late 2010s). The library relied on the immunoSEQ multiplex PCR assay. A mixture of 60 forward primers for TCR Vbeta segments and 13 reverse primers for TCR Jbeta segments was used in the multiplex PCR. The clones in this table, taken by TCRdb from immuneACCESS, are in-frame only. Not every clone is retained; where verified, under half of the shortfall comes from an unresolved V gene, and the cause of the rest is unknown. This sample is represented by 120,000 or so clones; over 60% of them were singletons. The leading ten clones occupy roughly 3.5% of the sample. Material for sequencing was PBMCs. The origin of the receptors is a human donor in good health.

A note on this clone: Relative to the germline gene, one junction end is altered; a read error may explain this. This CDR3 is also generated by other DNA sequences in the sample. The chain carries TRBV10-3 and TRBJ1-1; D gene ambiguous. This CDR3 spans 15 amino acids. Germline values: CDR1 ENHRY, CDR2 SYGVKD. CDR3: CAISERGGMNTEAFF. CDR3 sequence (DNA): TGTGCCATCAGTGAGAGAGGCGGAATGAATACTGAAGCTTTCTTT.

This chain joins TRBV5-1 and TRBJ2-7, with D perhaps matching TRBD1 (7 bases). Trimming left V 6 bases short and J 3 bases short, with 16 bases between. Germline V lookup: CDR1 SGHRS, CDR2 YFSETQ. This CDR3 has 14 amino acids. CDR3: CASTGGGTDYEQYF. The DNA for the CDR3 is TGCGCCAGCACCGGTGGGGGGACAGACTACGAGCAGTACTTC.

The table lists this clone with a count of one. The V call is TRBV7-8, the J call TRBJ2-1; D unresolved. This CDR3 has 15 amino acids. Looked up from germline, CDR1 is SGHVS and CDR2 is FQNEAQ. Deletions cut 2 bases from V and 7 bases from J, with 15 bases between. The CDR3 DNA follows: TGTGCCAGCAGCTTAAGCGAGACGCTGACGAATGAGCAGTTCTTC. As protein: CASSLSETLTNEQFF.

This rearrangement joins TRBV4-2 to TRBJ1-2; weak D call: TRBD1 (5 bases). The V end was cut by 0 bases, the J end by 7 bases, with 9 bases between. Germline CDR1 and CDR2: LGHNA and YNFKEQ. The CDR3 is made up of 13 amino acids. CDR3 DNA sequence: TGTGCCAGCAGCCAAGACAGGGTAACTGGCTACACCTTC. This sequence encodes CASSQDRVTGYTF.

The genes are TRBV5-1 and TRBJ1-2, with 10 bases identical to TRBD1. The CDR3 sequence is 16 residues long. The junction had 12 bases not matched to a gene; V was cut back by 4 bases and J by 6 bases. Germline values: CDR1 SGHRS, CDR2 YFSETQ. CDR3 DNA sequence: TGCGCCAGCAGCCTGACCCCGGGACAGGGGAACCATGGCTACACCTTC. It encodes CASSLTPGQGNHGYTF.

The genes are TRBV5-1 and TRBJ2-1; D remains ambiguous. The CDR3 covers 12 residues. Germline lookup yields CDR1 SGHRS and CDR2 YFSETQ. Deletions cut 5 bases from V and 8 bases from J, with 11 bases between. In DNA form, the CDR3 reads TGCGCCAGCAGAGAGGTTGGAGATGAGCAGTTCTTC. Translation: CASREVGDEQFF.

The chain joins TRBV18 to TRBJ2-7; TRBD2 matches at 12 bases. The length of the CDR3 is 15 residues. The germline gives CDR1 KGHSH, CDR2 LQKENI. Trimming at V came to 8 bases and at J to 2 bases, leaving 7 bases not matched to a gene. The CDR3 reads CASRGTSGSTYEQYF. Here the CDR3 DNA reads TGTGCCAGCCGGGGGACTAGCGGGTCAACCTACGAGCAGTACTTC.

V and J are TRBV6-6 and TRBJ2-1, with 8 nucleotides matching TRBD1. The CDR3 has 16 amino acids. From germline, CDR1 is MNHNY and CDR2 SVGAGI (reference sequence). The J segment lost 5 bases and the V segment lost 2 bases, leaving 8 bases of the junction unmatched. CDR3 DNA sequence: TGTGCCAGCAGTTACGGCGGACAGGGTGGGGACAATGAGCAGTTCTTC. This codes for CASSYGGQGGDNEQFF.